Listed below are T cell receptor beta chains from one sample, sequenced in a study of cytotoxic CD8 clonotypes in ibrutinib-treated CLL. Only in-frame clones appear in the TCRdb table, and some are missing; sequencing was by immunoSEQ multiplex PCR. The sample lists around 97,000 clones, more than 75% occurring once. The sequencing used PBMCs, collected after 12 months of ibrutinib treatment. The receptors originated from a human donor with chronic lymphocytic leukemia. The CDR3 runs from the conserved cysteine through the conserved F or W. The order of the fields is clone size, J gene, V gene, D gene, CDR3 protein, CDR3 DNA. The D gene is left open where the match is weak. The size entry is marked missing in some rows and otherwise reads once, few, many or a size class.

.,TRBJ2-7,TRBV7-2,.,CASSLAPDYEQYF,TGTGCCAGCAGCTTAGCCCCCGATTACGAGCAGTACTTC
.,TRBJ2-7,TRBV29-1,TRBD1,CSASGQHSYEQYF,TGCAGCGCCTCGGGACAGCACTCCTACGAGCAGTACTTC
.,TRBJ2-2,TRBV15,.,CATSGDASNTGELFF,TGTGCCACCAGCGGGGACGCTTCGAACACCGGGGAGCTGTTTTTT
.,TRBJ2-5,TRBV10-3,TRBD2,CAIRQGLAGWETQYF,TGTGCCATCAGACAAGGACTAGCGGGGTGGGAGACCCAGTACTTC
many,TRBJ2-7,TRBV7-2,TRBD2,CASSLRLADYEQYF,TGTGCCAGCAGCTTAAGGCTAGCGGATTACGAGCAGTACTTC
.,TRBJ2-3,TRBV10-3,TRBD2,CASSEGERGGGDTQYF,TGTGCCAGCAGTGAAGGGGAGCGGGGGGGCGGAGATACGCAGTATTTT
.,TRBJ2-2,TRBV7-6,TRBD1,CASSRRQGATGELFF,TGTGCCAGCAGCCGACGACAGGGGGCCACCGGGGAGCTGTTTTTT
.,TRBJ1-5,TRBV5-1,.,CASSLGQNSNQPQHF,TGCGCCAGCAGCTTGGGACAGAATAGCAATCAGCCCCAGCATTTT
.,TRBJ2-1,TRBV7-2,.,CASSFHDTGEQFF,TGTGCCAGCAGCTTTCATGACACAGGTGAGCAGTTCTTC
.,TRBJ2-1,TRBV28,.,CASSFATSPRGNEQFF,TGTGCCAGCAGTTTCGCCACTAGCCCCAGGGGGAATGAGCAGTTCTTC
.,TRBJ1-1,TRBV19,TRBD1,CASRKYTGVPDTEAFF,TGTGCCAGTAGAAAATATACAGGGGTACCGGACACTGAAGCTTTCTTT